The rows below give T cell receptor beta chains drawn from one sample of a study of cytomegalovirus exposure and HLA in healthy donors. The assay was immunoSEQ multiplex PCR, and TCRdb's table has in-frame clones only and misses some. The sample consists of roughly 140,000 clones, about 74% of them appearing once. The specimen was PBMCs. These receptors were collected from a woman aged 45-60 years in good health and CMV-seronegative. CDR3s include the opening cysteine and the closing phenylalanine or tryptophan. D genes are given only for firm matches. For some rows the clone size is stated as once, few or many, or as a class when expanded; others skip it.

v_gene: TRBV4-2
j_gene: TRBJ1-2
abundance: -
d_gene: -
CDR3nt: TGTGCCAGCAGCCAACGGGTCACCAACTATGGCTACACCTTC
CDR3aa: CASSQRVTNYGYTF

v_gene: TRBV10-2
j_gene: TRBJ1-2
abundance: -
d_gene: -
CDR3nt: TGCGCCAGCAGTGAGTGGGCCAGAGCTAACTATGGCTACACCTTC
CDR3aa: CASSEWARANYGYTF

v_gene: TRBV9
j_gene: TRBJ2-3
abundance: -
d_gene: TRBD2
CDR3nt: TGTGCCAGCAGCGTCCTAGCGGGGGACTTGGGAGATACGCAGTATTTT
CDR3aa: CASSVLAGDLGDTQYF

v_gene: TRBV10-3
j_gene: TRBJ2-7
abundance: -
d_gene: TRBD2
CDR3nt: TGTGCCATTCGGGGGACTAGCGGGGGCCCCCCCTACGAGCAGTACTTC
CDR3aa: CAIRGTSGGPPYEQYF

v_gene: TRBV2
j_gene: TRBJ2-4
abundance: -
d_gene: -
CDR3nt: TGTGCCAGCGCAGGGCTAGCCAAAAACATTCAGTACTTC
CDR3aa: CASAGLAKNIQYF

v_gene: TRBV9
j_gene: TRBJ2-5
abundance: once
d_gene: TRBD1
CDR3nt: TGTGCCAGCAGCGTAGGAGGGGGACAGCAAGAGACCCAGTACTTC
CDR3aa: CASSVGGGQQETQYF

v_gene: TRBV6-6
j_gene: TRBJ2-7
abundance: -
d_gene: TRBD2
CDR3nt: TGTGCCAGCAGTTACTCGACTAGCGGGGGCTTAGAGCAGTACTTC
CDR3aa: CASSYSTSGGLEQYF

v_gene: TRBV6-1
j_gene: TRBJ2-5
abundance: -
d_gene: -
CDR3nt: TGTGCCAGCAAGGAAGTTGGGGGGACGGGTGGAGCCCAGTACTTC
CDR3aa: CASKEVGGTGGAQYF

v_gene: TRBV6-6
j_gene: TRBJ2-7
abundance: -
d_gene: -
CDR3nt: TGTGCCAGCAGTGCCGACAGCTACGAGCAGTACTTC
CDR3aa: CASSADSYEQYF

v_gene: TRBV5-6
j_gene: TRBJ2-3
abundance: -
d_gene: TRBD1
CDR3nt: TGTGCCAGCAGCTCAAAGGGACAGTATTTGGGAGATACGCAGTATTTT
CDR3aa: CASSSKGQYLGDTQYF

v_gene: TRBV7-2
j_gene: TRBJ2-7
abundance: -
d_gene: TRBD1
CDR3nt: TGTGCCAGCAGCTCCCGACAGGGTCTCGCCTACGAGCAGTACTTC
CDR3aa: CASSSRQGLAYEQYF

v_gene: TRBV4-2
j_gene: TRBJ2-1
abundance: few
d_gene: TRBD2
CDR3nt: TGTGCCAGCAGCCAAGATCCCCGGGGGGGGCCTCAGTTCTTC
CDR3aa: CASSQDPRGGPQFF

v_gene: TRBV5-1
j_gene: TRBJ2-3
abundance: -
d_gene: -
CDR3nt: TGCGCCAGCAGCTTGGTTGGAGCCACAGATACGCAGTATTTT
CDR3aa: CASSLVGATDTQYF

v_gene: TRBV4-1
j_gene: TRBJ2-7
abundance: -
d_gene: TRBD2
CDR3nt: TGCGCCAGCAGCCAGTCCAGGACTAGCTCCTACGAGCAGTACTTC
CDR3aa: CASSQSRTSSYEQYF

v_gene: TRBV30
j_gene: TRBJ2-3
abundance: -
d_gene: TRBD2
CDR3nt: TGTGCCTGGAGAAGTCCGGGGGGTGCAGATACGCAGTATTTT
CDR3aa: CAWRSPGGADTQYF

v_gene: TRBV30
j_gene: TRBJ2-7
abundance: -
d_gene: TRBD1
CDR3nt: TGTGCCTGGAGTGGGACAGGGGGCCAGGAGTACTTC
CDR3aa: CAWSGTGGQEYF

v_gene: TRBV2
j_gene: TRBJ1-5
abundance: -
d_gene: -
CDR3nt: TGTGCCAGCAGGACCGAGCGAATTAGCAATCAGCCCCAGCATTTT
CDR3aa: CASRTERISNQPQHF

v_gene: TRBV29-1
j_gene: TRBJ2-3
abundance: few
d_gene: TRBD2
CDR3nt: TGCAGCGTTCACGGGGGGGCGGATACGCAGTATTTT
CDR3aa: CSVHGGADTQYF

v_gene: TRBV2
j_gene: TRBJ2-3
abundance: once
d_gene: TRBD2
CDR3nt: TGTGCCAGAAGACTAGCGGGGGGACCGAACACAGATACGCAGTATTTT
CDR3aa: CARRLAGGPNTDTQYF

v_gene: TRBV5-6
j_gene: TRBJ1-1
abundance: few
d_gene: -
CDR3nt: TGTGCCAGCAGCGGAGGGGTTTTTGCCACTGAAGCTTTCTTT
CDR3aa: CASSGGVFATEAFF

v_gene: TRBV27
j_gene: TRBJ2-7
abundance: -
d_gene: TRBD2
CDR3nt: TGTGCCAGCAGTTTATTCGGGGGGGCCCACTTCTACGAGCAGTACTTC
CDR3aa: CASSLFGGAHFYEQYF

v_gene: TRBV7-6
j_gene: TRBJ2-1
abundance: -
d_gene: TRBD1
CDR3nt: TGTGCCAGCAGCTTTACAGGGGTTGAGCAGTTCTTC
CDR3aa: CASSFTGVEQFF